Here is one TCR beta chain with its context. The data originate from a study of Ad26.COV2.S vaccination and SARS-CoV-2 variants. Treatment noted: over 15 received Ad26.COV2.S at low or high dose, single or two shots; 5 received placebo; per-sample allocation not given. The investigators took samples on day 63 after the first vaccine or placebo injection. The germline V and J ends were trimmed by 2 bases and 2 bases, with 10 bases remaining between them. The CDR3 covers 14 residues. CDR1 is MNHEY, CDR2 SVGEGT, per germline. Clones were sequenced by immunoSEQ multiplex PCR, and TCRdb holds only the in-frame ones, with some missing. The repertoire holds around 420,000 clones, with 88% as singletons.

V and J are TRBV6-2 or TRBV6-3 and TRBJ2-7; unclear D gene. This TCR came from a person aged 18-65 years who received the Ad26.COV2.S COVID-19 vaccine or a placebo. The source was peripheral blood, collected in a trial of Ad26.COV2.S vaccine versus placebo. The CDR3 region has the DNA TGTGCCAGCAGTTACGGGCAGACCACCTACGAGCAGTACTTC. Translating gives CASSYGQTTYEQYF.